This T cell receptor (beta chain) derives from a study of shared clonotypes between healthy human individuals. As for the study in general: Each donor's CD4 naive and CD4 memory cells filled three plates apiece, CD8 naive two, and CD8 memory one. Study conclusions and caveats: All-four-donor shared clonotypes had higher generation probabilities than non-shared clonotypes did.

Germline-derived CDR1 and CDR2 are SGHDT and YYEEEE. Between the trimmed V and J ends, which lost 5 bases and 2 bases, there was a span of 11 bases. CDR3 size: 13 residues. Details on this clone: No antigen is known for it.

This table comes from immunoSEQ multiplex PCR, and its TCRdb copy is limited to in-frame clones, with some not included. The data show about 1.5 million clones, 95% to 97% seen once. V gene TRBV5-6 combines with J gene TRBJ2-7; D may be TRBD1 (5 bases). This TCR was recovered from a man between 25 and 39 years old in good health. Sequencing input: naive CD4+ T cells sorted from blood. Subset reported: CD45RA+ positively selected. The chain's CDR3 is CASRIGQTYEQYF. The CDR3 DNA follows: TGTGCCAGCAGGATAGGACAAACCTACGAGCAGTACTTC.